The 16 T cell receptor beta chains below were found in one sample sequenced in a study of OX40 agonist ivuxolimab in advanced cancers. The library relied on the immunoSEQ multiplex PCR assay. TCRdb obtained this table from immuneACCESS and retained in-frame rearrangements with V and J assigned. These tables miss some clones; where compared with another copy, unresolved V genes account for less than half of the shortfall, and the remainder is unexplained. The sample has about 120,000 clones on record, just under 95% of them singletons. The ten largest clones add up to more than 0.15% of the sample. The sequenced sample was CD4+ or CD8+ T cells sorted from blood, obtained in a trial of the OX40 agonist ivuxolimab. The receptors shown here come from an adult with an advanced solid tumor such as melanoma, head and neck, liver or kidney cancer.

The chain uses TRBV19 and TRBJ2-3, with TRBD2 identical over 12 bases. Germline CDR1 reads LNHDA; CDR2 reads SQIVND (reference sequence). With 0 bases clipped from V and 3 bases from J, the junction kept 4 bases outside the gene matches. The CDR3 has 17 amino acids. CDR3 DNA: TGTGCCAGTAGTATAGATCTCCTAGCGGGGGGGACAGATACGCAGTATTTT. This translates into CASSIDLLAGGTDTQYF.

The chain joins TRBV6-5 to TRBJ2-1; TRBD2 matches at 11 bases. The germline gives CDR1 MNHEY, CDR2 SVGAGI. This CDR3 spans 14 amino acids. V lost 6 bases and J lost 4; bases outside the gene matches: 2. In DNA form, the CDR3 reads TGTGCCAGCAGGGGACTAGCGGATTACAATGAGCAGTTCTTC. It specifies CASRGLADYNEQFF.

On this clone: The sample has other DNA sequences that encode this CDR3 too. The chain links TRBV28 to TRBJ1-2; D is unclear. There are 14 residues in the CDR3. Deletions cut 5 bases from V and 0 bases from J, with 10 bases between. Germline lookup yields CDR1 MDHEN and CDR2 SYDVKM. The chain's CDR3 is CASSLTGANYGYTF. In DNA form, the CDR3 reads TGTGCCAGCAGTCTAACTGGTGCTAACTATGGCTACACCTTC.

There are a few counts of this clone. The chain has TRBV28 and TRBJ2-4; 8 bases match TRBD1. The V gene end was trimmed by 5 bases and the J gene end by 10 bases; junction bases not matched to a gene: 10. Germline CDR1 is MDHEN and CDR2 is SYDVKM. The CDR3 consists of 14 residues. CDR3 in amino acids: CASSPHDRGRIQYF. In nucleotides, the CDR3 is TGTGCCAGCAGTCCACACGACAGGGGAAGGATTCAGTACTTC.

The V call is TRBV6-6, the J call TRBJ2-2; the D is unclear. The ends were cut back, 5 bases at V and 5 bases at J, with 3 bases in the middle. The germline CDR1 and CDR2 sequences are MNHNY and SVGAGI (reference sequence). The CDR3 consists of 11 residues. CDR3 protein: CASSRTGELFF. CDR3 sequence (DNA): TGTGCCAGCAGTAGAACCGGGGAGCTGTTTTTT.

The chain uses TRBV30 and TRBJ2-1, with D maybe TRBD2 (5 bases). The CDR3 length is 16 residues. Trimming took off 0 bases at V and 0 bases at J, with 12 bases between the two ends. Looked up from germline, CDR1 is GTSNPN and CDR2 is SVGIG (reference sequence). The CDR3, as DNA: TGTGCCTGGAGTGTAGGACTCCTGAGCTCCTACAATGAGCAGTTCTTC. Residues: CAWSVGLLSSYNEQFF.

This chain connects TRBV6-6 to TRBJ2-5; tentative D call: TRBD2 (6 bases). CDR3 length: 13 amino acids. Trimming shortened V by 8 bases and J by 4 bases, and 14 bases separated the two germline ends. CDR1 and CDR2 from the germline V gene are MNHNY and SVGAGI (reference sequence). CDR3 coding DNA: TGTGCCAGCGGTCTGCGGGGAGGAGAGACCCAGTACTTC. It is translated as CASGLRGGETQYF.

The V and J genes are TRBV19 and TRBJ2-7, with 8 bases matching TRBD1. The length of the CDR3 is 15 residues. Unmatched junction bases numbered 6, after V lost 3 bases and J lost 2 bases. Germline CDR1 reads LNHDA; CDR2 reads SQIVND (reference sequence). CDR3: CASSMTGTGAYEQYF. Here the CDR3 DNA reads TGTGCCAGTAGTATGACCGGGACAGGAGCCTACGAGCAGTACTTC.

This clone occurred a few times. The chain has TRBV28 and TRBJ1-1, with TRBD1 identical over 9 bases. J was trimmed by 5 bases and V by 4 bases; bases with no gene match: 5. CDR1 and CDR2 from the germline V gene are MDHEN and SYDVKM. This CDR3 has 14 residues. Written as DNA, the CDR3 is TGTGCCAGCAGTTCACAGGGGGCGAGAACTGAAGCTTTCTTT. Protein sequence: CASSSQGARTEAFF.

The CDR3 protein is CASSTGGTVSIYEQYF. CDR3 nucleotide sequence: TGTGCCAGTAGTACCGGCGGGACAGTCTCAATCTACGAGCAGTACTTC. This chain uses TRBV19 with TRBJ2-7, with D perhaps matching TRBD1 (7 bases). CDR3 length equals 16 residues. Germline CDR1 is LNHDA and CDR2 is SQIVND (reference sequence). V was trimmed by 4 bases and J by 3 bases, leaving 19 bases between them.

The chain links TRBV30 to TRBJ1-5; D may be TRBD1 (5 bases). Germline V gives CDR1 GTSNPN, CDR2 SVGIG (reference sequence). V was cut by 2 bases and J by 4 bases, with 12 bases left in between. CDR3 size: 14 residues. The CDR3 sequence: CAWSYGGGNQPQHF. The CDR3 region has the DNA TGTGCCTGGAGTTATGGGGGAGGGAATCAGCCCCAGCATTTT.

V is TRBV6-1 and J is TRBJ1-2, with TRBD1 matching over 8 bases. Germline V gene data show CDR1 as MNHNS and CDR2 as SASEGT. The CDR3 is made up of 15 amino acids. Trimming cost V 3 bases and J 4 bases; bases outside gene matches: 7. CDR3 DNA sequence: TGTGCCAGCAGTGACAGGGGGCTGGAGGGCTATGGCTACACCTTC. Translating gives CASSDRGLEGYGYTF.

As DNA, the CDR3 is TGTGCCAGCAGCGTAGCGCCGCGAGGATACACCGGGGAGCTGTTTTTT. The encoded protein is CASSVAPRGYTGELFF. The chain uses TRBV9 and TRBJ2-2; D ambiguous. The CDR3 runs 16 residues. V was clipped by 0 bases and J by 3 bases, with 12 bases between them. Germline assignment: CDR1 SGDLS and CDR2 YYNGEE.

The chain recombines TRBV28 with TRBJ1-3; possible D gene TRBD1, 5 bases. The CDR3 contains 14 residues. Germline V CDR1 and CDR2: MDHEN, SYDVKM. V was clipped by 8 bases and J by 4 bases, with 15 bases between them. The CDR3 spells CASGKTGTGNTIYF. CDR3 sequence (DNA): TGTGCCAGCGGAAAAACCGGGACGGGAAACACCATATATTTT.

CDR3 DNA sequence: TGTGCCAGCAGCTTGGCGTGGGCTAGCCAGAGAACCTACAATGAGCAGTTCTTC. This gives the protein CASSLAWASQRTYNEQFF. This sequence joins TRBV5-4 and TRBJ2-1; perhaps TRBD2 as D (5 bases). This CDR3 is 18 amino acids long. Per germline, CDR1 SGHNT and CDR2 YYREEE (reference sequence). Trimming cost V 0 bases and J 2 bases, with 18 bases left between them. Drawing the rest from reference TRBV5-4 and TRBJ2-1, the complete variable domain is ETGVTQSPTHLIKTRGQQVTLRCSSQSGHNTVSWYQQALGQGPQFIFQYYREEENGRGNFPPRFSGLQFPNYSSELNVNALELDDSALYLCASSLAWASQRTYNEQFFGPGTRLTVL.

The rearrangement links TRBV28 to TRBJ2-7; possible D gene TRBD1, 6 bases. V was pared by 6 bases and J by 0 bases, with 18 bases between. This CDR3 contains 16 residues. Germline V gives CDR1 MDHEN, CDR2 SYDVKM. CDR3 region: CASSIPRDIDSYEQYF. The DNA for the CDR3 is TGTGCCAGCAGCATCCCCCGGGACATCGACTCCTACGAGCAGTACTTC.